This T cell receptor beta chain was sequenced during a study of T cells in Graves' hyperthyroidism and ophthalmopathy. V was cut by 4 bases and J by 1 base, with 19 bases left in between. This CDR3 has 17 amino acids. Per the germline V gene, CDR1 is MNHEY and CDR2 is SVGAGI. Using RNA transcripts as the source, TCR beta CDR3 regions were amplified. TCR CDR3 underwent first-round RT-PCR with the HTBI primer set. TCRdb re-called the multiplex PCR reads with MiXCR, one entry per CDR3 protein. The table has over 700,000 distinct CDR3 sequences, roughly 20% seen once; the top ten hold about a sixth. Criteria for exclusion of patients were uncontrolled infection, other autoimmune disease, pregnancy or lactation. Diagnosing involved the use of clinical symptoms, serum thyroxine and TRAb, thyroid ultrasound and orbital computed tomography. Blood was drawn at first hyperthyroidism diagnosis, before any ophthalmopathy symptoms.

This clonotype was seen just once. Sequenced: blood. V is TRBV6-5 and J is TRBJ1-1; the D is unclear. The sequence was obtained from a woman between 50 and 59 years old with Graves' hyperthyroidism that later progressed to Graves' ophthalmopathy. Written as DNA, the CDR3 is TGTGCCAGCAGTTCTCTTTCGTTTAAGACACCGAACACTGAAGCTTTCTTT. Translation: CASSSLSFKTPNTEAFF.